The clone carrying this T cell receptor (beta chain) was seen ten or more times. The data were obtained in a study of T cells in Graves' hyperthyroidism and ophthalmopathy. CDR1 and CDR2 from the germline V gene are KGHDR and SFDVKD. This CDR3 is 16 amino acids long. Between the trimmed V and J ends, which lost 5 bases and 2 bases, there was a span of 16 bases. RNA transcripts served as the template for amplifying TCR beta CDR3 regions. An initial round of RT-PCR targeting the TCR CDR3 relied on the HTBI primer set. TCRdb recomputed calls from the multiplex PCR reads with MiXCR, one row per CDR3 protein. The table has about 590,000 distinct CDR3 sequences, roughly 14% seen once.

The receptor was isolated from a woman younger than 45 with Graves' hyperthyroidism. The chain recombines TRBV24-1 with TRBJ2-3; tentatively, D is TRBD2 (6 bases). Material for sequencing was blood. The CDR3 region is CATSAWCGDTTDTQYF. CDR3 DNA sequence: TGTGCCACCAGTGCCTGGTGCGGGGATACCACAGATACGCAGTATTTT.